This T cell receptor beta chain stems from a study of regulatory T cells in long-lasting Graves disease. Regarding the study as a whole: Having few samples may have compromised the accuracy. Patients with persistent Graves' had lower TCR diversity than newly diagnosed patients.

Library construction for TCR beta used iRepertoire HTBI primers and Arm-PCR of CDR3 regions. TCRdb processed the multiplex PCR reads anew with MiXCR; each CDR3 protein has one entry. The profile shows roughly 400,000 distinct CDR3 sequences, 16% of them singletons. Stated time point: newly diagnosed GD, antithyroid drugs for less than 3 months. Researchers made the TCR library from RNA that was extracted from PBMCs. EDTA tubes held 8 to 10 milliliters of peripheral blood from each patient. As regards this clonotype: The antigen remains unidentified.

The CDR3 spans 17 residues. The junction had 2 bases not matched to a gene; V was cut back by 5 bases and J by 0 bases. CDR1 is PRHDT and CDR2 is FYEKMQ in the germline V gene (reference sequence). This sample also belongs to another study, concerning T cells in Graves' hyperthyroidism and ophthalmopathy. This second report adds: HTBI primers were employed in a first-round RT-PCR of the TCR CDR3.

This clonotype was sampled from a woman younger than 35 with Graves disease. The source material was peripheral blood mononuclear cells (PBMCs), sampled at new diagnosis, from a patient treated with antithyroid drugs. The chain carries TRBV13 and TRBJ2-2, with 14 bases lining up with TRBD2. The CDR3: CASSRGLAGANTGELFF. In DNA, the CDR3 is TGTGCCAGCAGCCGGGGACTAGCGGGAGCGAACACCGGGGAGCTGTTTTTT.